Listed here are 24 T cell receptor beta chains from one sample, sequenced in a study of T-cell memory formation after mild COVID-19. TCRdb re-derived calls from the 5' RACE reads in MiXCR, one entry per CDR3 protein. The profile shows 45,000 to 50,000 distinct CDR3 sequences, about 7.3% of them singletons. The sample taken for sequencing was PBMCs or a T cell subset sorted from them (not recorded which). All receptors come from a man younger than 30 who had mild COVID-19 (a few samples of this study predate the infection). Cell type and time point are not known.

This clonotype was counted ten times or more. The chain uses TRBV20-1 and TRBJ2-3; no clear D gene. CDR1 and CDR2 (germline): DFQATT, SNEGSKA (reference sequence). The CDR3 is 12 residues long. The CDR3 region is CSSDGPGDTQYF. In DNA form, the CDR3 reads TGCAGCTCTGACGGGCCGGGAGATACGCAGTATTTT.

This clonotype has only a few counts. The V gene is TRBV5-1, the J gene TRBJ2-7; weak D call: TRBD1 (5 bases). Per germline, CDR1 SGHRS and CDR2 YFSETQ. V lost 4 bases to trimming and J lost 5 bases, with 22 bases between them. This CDR3 spans 16 amino acids. The CDR3 bases are TGCGCCAGCAGCCCGCAGGGTTTTCAGGGTGGCCACGAGCAGTACTTC. Translation gives CASSPQGFQGGHEQYF.

There are a few counts of this clonotype. V usage is TRBV7-2 and J usage is TRBJ1-2; 9 bases map to TRBD1. With V trimmed by 5 bases and J by 4 bases, 8 bases remained unmatched. In germline, CDR1 is SGHTA, CDR2 FQGNSA. The CDR3 contains 15 residues. In nucleotides, the CDR3 is TGTGCCAGCAGCGAGTCCGGGACAGGGTTCTATGGCTACACCTTC. Amino acids: CASSESGTGFYGYTF.

This clonotype was observed at least ten times. The chain has TRBV9 and TRBJ2-5; 7 bases map to TRBD2. CDR1 is SGDLS and CDR2 is YYNGEE in the germline V gene. The V gene end was trimmed by 1 base and the J gene end by 1 base; junction bases not matched to a gene: 7. This CDR3 is 16 amino acids long. CDR3 DNA: TGTGCCAGCAGCGTAACAGCGGGGACCTTCCAAGAGACCCAGTACTTC. Its protein product is CASSVTAGTFQETQYF.

This clonotype has a count of ten or more. The rearrangement joins TRBV12-3 or TRBV12-4 to TRBJ2-2, with 8 bases that match TRBD1. CDR3 length: 15 residues. Losses at the gene ends were 6 bases for V and 5 bases for J; bases not matched to a gene: 8. CDR3 protein: CASRLRQGSTGELFF. CDR3 bases: TGTGCCAGCAGACTTAGACAGGGGTCGACCGGGGAGCTGTTTTTT.

This clonotype is classed as medium-sized. The chain joins TRBV7-2 to TRBJ1-2; 7 nucleotides align to TRBD1. The CDR3 has 12 residues. Losses at the gene ends were 9 bases for V and 4 bases for J; bases not matched to a gene: 5. CDR1 is SGHTA, CDR2 FQGNSA, per germline. The CDR3 bases are TGTGCCAGTCAGGGGGACGGCTATGGCTACACCTTC. Protein product: CASQGDGYGYTF.

This clonotype was counted a few times. V gene TRBV10-3 combines with J gene TRBJ1-5; perhaps TRBD1 as D (6 bases). CDR1 is ENHRY and CDR2 is SYGVKD in the germline V gene. Trimming removed 6 bases from V and 11 bases from J, with 14 bases in between. This CDR3 has 12 amino acids. The CDR3 DNA is TGTGCCATCAGGGACAGCCGTCTGACCCAGCATTTT. Protein sequence: CAIRDSRLTQHF.

This clonotype showed up just once. One junction end does not reproduce the germline sequence, and a read error may be involved. This rearrangement joins TRBV5-1 to TRBJ2-1; the match to TRBD2 covers 10 bases. This CDR3 contains 17 residues. From germline, CDR1 is SGHRS and CDR2 YFSETQ. CDR3 sequence (DNA): TGCGACAGCAGCTTGGACGGTCTAGCGGGGGACTACAATGAGCAGTTCTTC. It is translated as CDSSLDGLAGDYNEQFF.

This clonotype was seen ten or more times. The V and J genes are TRBV4-3 and TRBJ1-4; 7 bases line up with TRBD1. Germline trimming cut 4 bases from V and 7 bases from J; bases unmatched to any gene: 6. The CDR3 loop spans 14 amino acids. Germline CDR1 LGHNA, CDR2 YSLEER. CDR3 in DNA: TGCGCCAGCAGCCCGAGGGGGCCTGGTGAAAAACTGTTTTTT. It translates to CASSPRGPGEKLFF.

This clonotype was seen only a few times. The chain recombines TRBV7-2 with TRBJ2-1, with 13 nucleotides matching TRBD2. The CDR3 has 16 amino acids. Losses at the gene ends were 5 bases for V and 4 bases for J; bases not matched to a gene: 5. Looked up from germline, CDR1 is SGHTA and CDR2 is FQGNSA. CDR3 nucleotides: TGTGCCAGCAGCAGACTAGCGGGGGGACTATACAATGAGCAGTTCTTC. Its protein product is CASSRLAGGLYNEQFF.

This clonotype was detected a few times. This rearrangement joins TRBV6-2 or TRBV6-3 to TRBJ1-5; possibly TRBD1 for D (5 bases). The V end lost 6 bases, the J end lost 4 bases, and 10 bases lay between the germline ends. There are 13 residues in the CDR3. The germline gives CDR1 MNHEY, CDR2 SVGEGT. CDR3 sequence (DNA): TGTGCCAGCAGACCCGACAGTAATCAGCCCCAGCATTTT. Translating it yields CASRPDSNQPQHF.

This clonotype occurred a few times. J is TRBJ1-2 and V is TRBV5-1; D may be TRBD1 (5 bases). The CDR3 covers 12 residues. Germline V gene sequence: CDR1 SGHRS, CDR2 YFSETQ. The germline V and J ends were trimmed by 2 bases and 7 bases, with 9 bases remaining between them. Written as DNA, the CDR3 is TGCGCCAGCAGCTTCTCGGGACCTGGCTACACCTTC. It encodes CASSFSGPGYTF.

The chain recombines TRBV29-1 with TRBJ1-1; no clear D gene. The ends were cut back, 1 base at V and 0 bases at J, with 6 bases in the middle. CDR3 length: 13 amino acids. The germline V gene has CDR1 SQVTM and CDR2 ANQGSEA. CDR3 in amino acids: CSVEGSMNTEAFF. The CDR3, as DNA: TGCAGCGTTGAAGGCTCCATGAACACTGAAGCTTTCTTT.

In this sample, this clonotype turned up many times. J is TRBJ2-5 and V is TRBV5-1; D perhaps matches TRBD2 (6 bases). V lost 3 bases and J lost 1, with 16 bases in between. CDR1 SGHRS and CDR2 YFSETQ come from the germline V gene. The CDR3 is 16 amino acids. The CDR3 sequence: CASSSGGRGSQETQYF. CDR3 bases: TGCGCCAGCAGCTCCGGCGGGCGGGGTTCCCAAGAGACCCAGTACTTC. The full variable domain, in which reference TRBV5-1 and TRBJ2-5 provide the parts outside the CDR3, is KAGVTQTPRYLIKTRGQQVTLSCSPISGHRSVSWYQQTPGQGLQFLFEYFSETQRNKGNFPGRFSGRQFSNSRSEMNVSTLELGDSALYLCASSSGGRGSQETQYFGPGTRLLVL.

This sequence joins TRBV4-3 and TRBJ1-2; 9 bases fit TRBD1. The germline V gene has CDR1 LGHNA and CDR2 YSLEER. The CDR3 spans 16 residues. With V trimmed by 4 bases and J by 4 bases, 10 bases remained unmatched. The CDR3: CASSRKTGGTSYGYTF. CDR3 DNA: TGCGCCAGCAGCCGTAAGACAGGGGGAACCTCCTATGGCTACACCTTC.

This sequence joins TRBV4-1 and TRBJ1-2; 10 bases map to TRBD1. The V and J ends lost 5 bases and 6 bases, in that order; junction bases with no gene match: 6. The CDR3 loop spans 14 amino acids. In germline, CDR1 is MGHRA, CDR2 YSYEKL. CDR3 sequence (DNA): TGCGCCAGCAGCGTGACAGGGGGCGGACATGGCTACACCTTC. Its protein is CASSVTGGGHGYTF.

This clonotype was recorded at least ten times. A junction boundary mismatches the germline segment, possibly from a read error. The V and J genes are TRBV29-1 and TRBJ1-1, with D possibly TRBD1 on 5 matching bases. The germline gives CDR1 SQVTM, CDR2 ANQGSEA. The CDR3 sequence is 11 residues long. The CDR3 sequence is CTGLRNTEAFF. Here the CDR3 DNA reads TGTACAGGTCTGAGGAACACTGAAGCTTTCTTT.

This clonotype has a single count. V gene TRBV7-3 combines with J gene TRBJ2-5; no definite D call. V gave up 3 bases and J gave up 4 bases, with 9 bases separating them. The CDR3 spans 13 residues. CDR1 and CDR2 (germline): SGHTA, FQGTGA. CDR3: CASSLRLGETQYF. The CDR3 region has the DNA TGTGCCAGCAGCTTGAGGTTAGGAGAGACCCAGTACTTC. Supplemented by reference TRBV7-3 and TRBJ2-5, the full variable domain reads GAGVSQTPSNKVTEKGKYVELRCDPISGHTALYWYRQSLGQGPEFLIYFQGTGAADDSGLPNDRFFAVRPEGSVSTLKIQRTERGDSAVYLCASSLRLGETQYFGPGTRLLVL.

This clonotype has a handful of counts. This chain connects TRBV11-2 to TRBJ2-5, with a tentative D call TRBD2 (7 bases). The CDR3 totals 16 residues. Trimming removed 5 bases from V and 5 bases from J, with 21 bases in between. From germline, CDR1 is SGHAT and CDR2 FQNNGV. As DNA, the CDR3 is TGTGCCAGCAGCGCGCGGACGGGGGGCCTTGGCGAGACCCAGTACTTC. Amino acids: CASSARTGGLGETQYF.

This clonotype was seen only a few times. V is TRBV5-4 and J is TRBJ2-3, with 14 bases lining up with TRBD2. CDR3 length: 17 amino acids. Germline V CDR1 and CDR2: SGHNT, YYREEE (reference sequence). After removal of 4 bases from V and 2 bases from J, the junction contained 6 bases not matched to a gene. The CDR3 reads CASSRRLAGGPTDTQYF. The CDR3 DNA reads as TGTGCCAGCAGCCGAAGACTAGCGGGGGGGCCCACAGATACGCAGTATTTT.

This clonotype has more than one count but fewer than ten. The rearrangement uses TRBV4-1 and TRBJ2-3, with D perhaps matching TRBD2 (6 bases). V lost 0 bases, J lost 3 bases, and 16 bases lay in between. The CDR3 extends over 17 amino acids. Germline CDR1 is MGHRA and CDR2 is YSYEKL. CDR3 DNA sequence: TGCGCCAGCAGCCAAGATTATGTTGCGGGGTTAACAGATACGCAGTATTTT. The encoded protein is CASSQDYVAGLTDTQYF.

This clonotype was seen more than once but under ten times. The CDR3 spells CASSYGSQPNTEAFF. For the CDR3, the DNA is TGTGCCAGCAGTTACGGTTCGCAGCCGAACACTGAAGCTTTCTTT. The chain recombines TRBV6-5 with TRBJ1-1; unclear D gene. The V gene lost 2 bases and the J gene lost 1 base, with 11 bases spanning the gap. The CDR3 is 15 residues long. Germline V gives CDR1 MNHEY, CDR2 SVGAGI.

This clonotype appeared many times. The rearrangement uses TRBV5-4 and TRBJ2-5, with 15 bases matching TRBD2. After removal of 3 bases from V and 1 base from J, the junction contained 1 base not matched to a gene. This CDR3 region has 16 residues. Germline CDR1 is SGHNT and CDR2 is YYREEE (reference sequence). CDR3 region: CASSSGLAGGQETQYF. Here the CDR3 DNA reads TGTGCCAGCAGCTCGGGACTAGCGGGGGGCCAAGAGACCCAGTACTTC.

V is TRBV20-1 and J is TRBJ1-1; D not resolved. The germline V gene encodes CDR1 DFQATT and CDR2 SNEGSKA (reference sequence). The germline V and J ends were trimmed by 3 bases and 3 bases, with 8 bases remaining between them. This CDR3 region has 12 residues. This CDR3 reads CSARVRDTEAFF. In nucleotides, the CDR3 is TGCAGTGCTAGGGTTCGCGACACTGAAGCTTTCTTT.